This T cell receptor (beta chain) was observed in a study of technical replicates of blood from several donors. Generated by immunoSEQ multiplex PCR, the TCRdb table keeps only in-frame clones and is missing some. This table has fewer than 75,000 clones, just over 90% appearing once. In its sample, this clone was seen once. Germline CDR1 and CDR2: GTSNPN and SVGIG (reference sequence). CDR3 length: 17 amino acids. Deletions cut 3 bases from V and 0 bases from J, with 15 bases between. The material sequenced was T cells isolated from PBMCs. The rearrangement uses TRBV30 and TRBJ1-6, with D uncertain. The receptor was isolated from a human donor in good health. CDR3 nucleotide sequence: TGTGCCTGGAGACCCTCTGCAGTCCGCTCCTATAATTCACCCCTCCACTTT. It yields the protein CAWRPSAVRSYNSPLHF.